The T cell receptor beta chain under discussion was sequenced for a study of regulatory T cells in long-lasting Graves disease. At the level of the study: Newly diagnosed Graves' patients had taken antithyroid drugs under 3 months. Findings and limits, study-wide: Persistent disease was associated with favored TRBV28 usage and with favored use of TRBJ1-2 and TRBJ2-5.

Building of the TCR beta libraries involved iRepertoire HTBI primers and Arm-PCR of CDR3 regions. TCRdb passed the multiplex PCR reads through MiXCR, listing each CDR3 protein once. The table shows hundreds of thousands of distinct CDR3 sequences, with about 16% occurring only once. Time point given: newly diagnosed GD, antithyroid drugs for less than 3 months. Isolated PBMC RNA provided the starting material for the TCR library. Trimming stripped 1 base from V and 3 bases from J, with 7 bases between. Germline CDR1 reads KGHSH; CDR2 reads LQKENI. The CDR3 totals 14 residues. Concerning this clonotype: Its antigen is still unknown.

The sample was also linked to a second study, of T cells in Graves' hyperthyroidism and ophthalmopathy.

The source material was peripheral blood mononuclear cells (PBMCs), sampled at new diagnosis, from a patient treated with antithyroid drugs. The receptor was derived from a woman aged 40-65 years with Graves disease. The chain recombines TRBV18 with TRBJ2-4; unclear D gene. The CDR3 DNA sequence: TGTGCCAGCTCACCACTGGACGGCAAAAACATTCAGTACTTC. Translating it yields CASSPLDGKNIQYF.